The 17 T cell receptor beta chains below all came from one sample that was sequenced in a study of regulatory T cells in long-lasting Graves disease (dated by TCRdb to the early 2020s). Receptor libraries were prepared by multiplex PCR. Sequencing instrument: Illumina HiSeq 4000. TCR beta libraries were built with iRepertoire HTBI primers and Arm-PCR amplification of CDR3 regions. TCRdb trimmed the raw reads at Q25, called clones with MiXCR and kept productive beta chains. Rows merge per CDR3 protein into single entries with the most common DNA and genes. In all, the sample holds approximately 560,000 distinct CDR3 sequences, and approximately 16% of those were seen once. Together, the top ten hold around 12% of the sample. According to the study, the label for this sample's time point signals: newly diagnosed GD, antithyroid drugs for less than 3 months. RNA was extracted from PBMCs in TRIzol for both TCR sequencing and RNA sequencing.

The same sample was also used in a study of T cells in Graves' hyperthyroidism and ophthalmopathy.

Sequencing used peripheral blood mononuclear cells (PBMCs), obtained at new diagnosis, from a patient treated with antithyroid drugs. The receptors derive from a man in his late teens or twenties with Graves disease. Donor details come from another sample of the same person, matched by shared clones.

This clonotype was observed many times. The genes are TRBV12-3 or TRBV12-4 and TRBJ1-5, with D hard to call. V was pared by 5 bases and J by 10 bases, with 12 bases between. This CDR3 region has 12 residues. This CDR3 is CASSVARGPQHF. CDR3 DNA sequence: TGTGCCAGCAGTGTCGCCCGGGGTCCCCAGCATTTT.

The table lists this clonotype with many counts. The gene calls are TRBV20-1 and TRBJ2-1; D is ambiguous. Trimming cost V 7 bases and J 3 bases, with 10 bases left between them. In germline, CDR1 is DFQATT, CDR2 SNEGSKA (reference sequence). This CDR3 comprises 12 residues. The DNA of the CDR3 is TGCAGTGGGGGTAGTAGCTACAATGAGCAGTTCTTC. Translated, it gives CSGGSSYNEQFF.

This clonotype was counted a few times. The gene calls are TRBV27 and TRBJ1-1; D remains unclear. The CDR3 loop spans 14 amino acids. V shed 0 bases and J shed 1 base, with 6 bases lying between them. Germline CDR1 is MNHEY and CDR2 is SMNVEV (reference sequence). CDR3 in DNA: TGTGCCAGCAGTTTATCCCGTTCGAACACTGAAGCTTTCTTT. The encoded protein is CASSLSRSNTEAFF.

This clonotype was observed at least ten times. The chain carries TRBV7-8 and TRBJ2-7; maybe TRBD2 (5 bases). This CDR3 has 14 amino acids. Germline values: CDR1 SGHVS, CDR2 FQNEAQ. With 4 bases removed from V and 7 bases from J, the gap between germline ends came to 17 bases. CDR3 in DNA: TGTGCCAGCAGCTCTGTAGCGAGGGTCTGGGAGCAGTACTTC. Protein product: CASSSVARVWEQYF.

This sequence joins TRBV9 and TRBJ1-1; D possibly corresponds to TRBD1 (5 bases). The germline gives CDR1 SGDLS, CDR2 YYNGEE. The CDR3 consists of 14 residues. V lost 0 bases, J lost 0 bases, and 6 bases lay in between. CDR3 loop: CASSVEGMNTEAFF. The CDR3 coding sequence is TGTGCCAGCAGCGTAGAGGGGATGAACACTGAAGCTTTCTTT.

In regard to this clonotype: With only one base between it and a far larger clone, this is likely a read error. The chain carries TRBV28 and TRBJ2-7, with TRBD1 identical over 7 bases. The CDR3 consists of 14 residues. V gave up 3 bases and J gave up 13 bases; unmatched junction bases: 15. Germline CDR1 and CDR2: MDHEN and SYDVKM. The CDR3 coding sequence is TGTGCCAGCAGTTTGACAGGGCGTAAAGAGACCCATTACTTC. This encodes CASSLTGRKETHYF. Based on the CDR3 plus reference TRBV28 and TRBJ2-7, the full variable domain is DVKVTQSSRYLVKRTGEKVFLECVQDMDHENMFWYRQDPGLGLRLIYFSYDVKMKEKGDIPEGYSVSREKKERFSLILESASTNQTSMYLCASSLTGRKETHYFGPGTRLTVT.

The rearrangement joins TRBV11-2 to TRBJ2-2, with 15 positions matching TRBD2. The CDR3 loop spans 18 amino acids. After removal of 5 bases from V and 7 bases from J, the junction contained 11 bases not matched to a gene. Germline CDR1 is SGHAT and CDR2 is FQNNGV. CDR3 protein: CASSQVPGLAGGGGELFF. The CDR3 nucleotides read TGTGCCAGCAGCCAAGTTCCGGGACTAGCGGGAGGCGGCGGGGAGCTGTTTTTT.

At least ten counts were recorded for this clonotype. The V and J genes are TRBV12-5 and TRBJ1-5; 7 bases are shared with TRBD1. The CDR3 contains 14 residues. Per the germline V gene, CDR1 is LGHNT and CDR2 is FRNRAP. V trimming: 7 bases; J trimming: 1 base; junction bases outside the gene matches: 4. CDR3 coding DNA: TGTGCTAGTGTTCCGACAGGGAGCAATCAGCCCCAGCATTTT. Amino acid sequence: CASVPTGSNQPQHF.

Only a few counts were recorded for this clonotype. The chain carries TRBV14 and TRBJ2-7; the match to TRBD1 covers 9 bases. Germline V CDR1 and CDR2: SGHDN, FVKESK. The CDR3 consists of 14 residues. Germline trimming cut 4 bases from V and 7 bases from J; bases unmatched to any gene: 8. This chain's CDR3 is CASSLGTGFWEQYF. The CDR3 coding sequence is TGTGCCAGCAGCCTCGGGACAGGGTTTTGGGAGCAGTACTTC.

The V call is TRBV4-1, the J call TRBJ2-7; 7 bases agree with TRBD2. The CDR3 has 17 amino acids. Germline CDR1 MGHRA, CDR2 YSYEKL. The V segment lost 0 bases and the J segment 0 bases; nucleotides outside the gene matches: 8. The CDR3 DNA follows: TGCGCCAGCAGCCAAGATTCGAGCGGGACCAGCTCCTACGAGCAGTACTTC. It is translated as CASSQDSSGTSSYEQYF.

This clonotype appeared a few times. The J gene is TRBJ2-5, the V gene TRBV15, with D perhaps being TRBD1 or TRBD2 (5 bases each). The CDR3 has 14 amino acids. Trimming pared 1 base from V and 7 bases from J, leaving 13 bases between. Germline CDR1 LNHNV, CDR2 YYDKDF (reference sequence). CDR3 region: CATSRVGTPGTQYF. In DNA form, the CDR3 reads TGTGCCACCAGCAGAGTTGGGACGCCCGGGACCCAGTACTTC.

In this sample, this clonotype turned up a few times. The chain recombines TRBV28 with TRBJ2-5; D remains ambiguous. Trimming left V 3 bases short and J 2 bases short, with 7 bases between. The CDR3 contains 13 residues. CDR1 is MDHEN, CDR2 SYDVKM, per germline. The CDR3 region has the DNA TGTGCCAGCAGTTTCTGGGAACAAGAGACCCAGTACTTC. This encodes CASSFWEQETQYF.

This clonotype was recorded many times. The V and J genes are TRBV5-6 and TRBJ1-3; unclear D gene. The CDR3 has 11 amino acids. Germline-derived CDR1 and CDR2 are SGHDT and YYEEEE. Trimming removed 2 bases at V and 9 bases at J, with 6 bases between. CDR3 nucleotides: TGTGCCAGCAGCTTAGAAGCCACCATATATTTT. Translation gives CASSLEATIYF.

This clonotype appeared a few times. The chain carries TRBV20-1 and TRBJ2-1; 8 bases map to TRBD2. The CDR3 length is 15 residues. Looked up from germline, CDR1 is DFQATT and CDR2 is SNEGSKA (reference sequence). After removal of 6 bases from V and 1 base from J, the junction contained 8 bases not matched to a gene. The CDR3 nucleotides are TGCAGTGCCCTCACTACTAGCGGATCCTACAATGAGCAGTTCTTC. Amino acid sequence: CSALTTSGSYNEQFF.

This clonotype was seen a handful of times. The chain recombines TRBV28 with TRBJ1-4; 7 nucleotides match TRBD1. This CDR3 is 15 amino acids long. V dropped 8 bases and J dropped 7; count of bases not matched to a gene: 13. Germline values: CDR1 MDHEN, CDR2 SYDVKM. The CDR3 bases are TGTGCCAGCTTACACTCAGGGGGGTCGGGTGAAAAACTGTTTTTT. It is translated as CASLHSGGSGEKLFF. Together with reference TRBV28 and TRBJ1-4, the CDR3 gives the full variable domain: DVKVTQSSRYLVKRTGEKVFLECVQDMDHENMFWYRQDPGLGLRLIYFSYDVKMKEKGDIPEGYSVSREKKERFSLILESASTNQTSMYLCASLHSGGSGEKLFFGSGTQLSVL.

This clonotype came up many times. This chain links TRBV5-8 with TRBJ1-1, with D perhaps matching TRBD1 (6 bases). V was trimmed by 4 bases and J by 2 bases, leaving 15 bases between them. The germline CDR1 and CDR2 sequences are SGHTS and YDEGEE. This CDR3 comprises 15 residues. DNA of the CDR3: TGTGCCAGCAGCCGAACAGGGACGGTAAACACTGAAGCTTTCTTT. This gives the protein CASSRTGTVNTEAFF.

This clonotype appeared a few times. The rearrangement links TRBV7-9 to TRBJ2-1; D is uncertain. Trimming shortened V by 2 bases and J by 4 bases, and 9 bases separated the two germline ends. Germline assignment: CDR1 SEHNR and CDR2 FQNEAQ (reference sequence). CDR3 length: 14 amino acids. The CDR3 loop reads CASSLNSRYNEQFF. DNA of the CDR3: TGTGCCAGCAGCTTAAACAGTCGGTACAATGAGCAGTTCTTC.